This entry is about one TCR beta chain. Its cognate antigen has yet to be identified. No clone much larger than this one lies a single base away; base qualities are absent. The data were taken from a study of T-cell memory formation after mild COVID-19 (dated by TCRdb to about 2021). Concerning the study at large: Most TCR sequence clusters were specific to one of the two donors. The cohort comprised two young, previously healthy adult volunteers, one female and one male. In a couple of donors, T-cell clones that expanded and contracted after mild COVID-19 were followed by sequencing TCRalpha and TCRbeta repertoires longitudinally.

PBMCs were isolated by Ficoll-Paque density gradient centrifugation. This sample was sequenced with an Illumina NovaSeq 6000. cDNA libraries for TCRalpha and TCRbeta were prepared by 5'RACE using constant-segment primers, with sample barcodes and unique molecular identifiers added. Trizol reagent was used to extract RNA from every sample. Library amplification was performed in two PCR steps, and a second sample barcode and Illumina TruSeq adapters were introduced in the second step. The libraries were sequenced on an Illumina NovaSeq using 2 x 150 bp paired-end reads. As for the original processing: With migec v1.2.7, reads were demultiplexed and then collapsed into UMI-guided consensus sequences. Using mixcr v2.1.11, the UMI consensuses were aligned to TRA and TRB V and J templates and assembled into clonotypes. A clonotype was counted as expanded or contracted only when both edgeR and NoisET called the clonotype significant, with the noise models trained on biological replicates. For edgeR calls, a false discovery rate-adjusted p below 0.01 and a log2 fold-change threshold of 1 were applied. As an exploratory analysis of dynamics, max-normalized trajectories of the 1000 most abundant clonotypes were examined by PCA with hierarchical clustering. Separately sequenced CD4+ and CD8+ repertoires were used to assign the CD4 or CD8 phenotype of responding clones. Using fastp trimming at Q25 and MiXCR clonotype assembly, TCRdb reanalyzed the public sequencing data and kept in-frame beta chains. Rows are combined by CDR3 protein, so each entry shows the most common genes and DNA. TCRdb, not the original authors, processed these V and J calls. Present in this sample are around 390,000 distinct CDR3 sequences, 15% to 20% of which were seen just once. The ten most abundant clones make up around a fifth of the sample.

Via the germline V gene, CDR1 is LGHNA and CDR2 YSLEER. V was cut back by 0 bases and J by 1 base, leaving a gap of 7 bases between them. The cysteine opens and the phenylalanine closes a CDR3 of 15 amino acids. Of the read, only the CDR3 DNA is kept; its 45 bases are in frame from base 1. Paper-wide results and their limitations: The detection of some responding clones in pre-infection memory suggests that pre-existing cross-reactive memory T cells joined the SARS-CoV-2 response. Contracting CD4+ clones were found mainly in CM and EM memory subsets, while CD8+ clones were enriched in EMRA. The second-wave clones that peaked on day 37 were not confirmed to be SARS-CoV-2 specific. Balanced CD4/CD8 phenotypes were observed for clones contracting from day 15 to 85, whereas a bias towards CD4+ was observed for a second wave of clones expanding from day 15 to 37. Only a couple of mild cases were covered by the study, and larger cohorts that include severe cases with pre-infection samples were considered necessary.

This receptor chain uses TRBV4-3 and TRBJ1-5; a confident D gene designation cannot be given. The TCR comes from a man aged 18 to 30 who had mild COVID-19 (a few samples of this study predate the infection). The sample titles of this study are shuffled in the database, so cell type and time point are left out; the donor was told from shared clones. Sequences were obtained from PBMCs or a T cell subset sorted from them (not recorded which). The sequenced DNA is TGCGCCAGCAGCCAAGATCCCATCAGCAATCAGCCCCAGCATTTT. Its amino acids are CASSQDPISNQPQHF.